The 9 T cell receptor beta chains below all came from one sample that was sequenced in a study of T cell repertoires in cytomegalovirus infection. TCRdb re-derived calls from the reads in MiXCR, one entry per CDR3 protein. Altogether approximately 630,000 distinct CDR3 sequences are present, more than 20% being singletons, with the ten largest covering roughly 8%. The sequenced sample was CD8+ T cells from PBMCs. These receptors all stem from a human donor in good health (CMV status not recorded). Some clones in this sample may be carry-over from other donors' samples.

The V call is TRBV29-1, the J call TRBJ1-2; D is ambiguous. Germline-derived CDR1 and CDR2 are SQVTM and ANQGSEA. Trimming took off 2 bases at V and 4 bases at J, with 23 bases between the two ends. The CDR3 sequence is 17 residues long. The CDR3 DNA reads TGCAGCGTTGAATGGCGGGGTAGGGCAAGTCGAATCTATGGCTACACCTTC. Translating gives CSVEWRGRASRIYGYTF.

This clonotype has ten or more counts. This chain uses TRBV7-8 with TRBJ2-7, with 8 bases that match TRBD1. The germline CDR1 and CDR2 sequences are SGHVS and FQNEAQ. The junction had 8 bases not matched to a gene; V was cut back by 4 bases and J by 0 bases. This CDR3 region has 16 residues. The CDR3 region has the DNA TGTGCCAGCAGCTCTCCGGGACAGGCCAGCTCCTACGAGCAGTACTTC. It encodes CASSSPGQASSYEQYF.

This clonotype was seen ten or more times. The V gene is TRBV4-1, the J gene TRBJ1-2; possible D gene TRBD1, 5 bases. Germline values: CDR1 MGHRA, CDR2 YSYEKL. Trimming took off 3 bases at V and 7 bases at J, with 18 bases between the two ends. The CDR3 sequence is 15 residues long. CDR3 nucleotides: TGCGCCAGCAGCCACGTGGGCAGGGAGTTGTCTGGCTACACCTTC. Residues: CASSHVGRELSGYTF.

The chain recombines TRBV2 with TRBJ2-7, with D uncertain. CDR3 length: 13 residues. The V gene lost 4 bases and the J gene lost 0 bases, with 7 bases spanning the gap. Germline lookup yields CDR1 SNHLY and CDR2 FYNNEI. The CDR3 loop reads CASSVRLSYEQYV. As DNA, the CDR3 is TGTGCCAGCAGTGTGAGACTCTCCTACGAGCAGTACGTC.

This clonotype showed up many times. This rearrangement joins TRBV7-8 to TRBJ2-4; TRBD2 matches at 11 bases. The CDR3 is 16 residues long. Germline CDR1 and CDR2: SGHVS and FQNEAQ. The V gene end was trimmed by 1 base and the J gene end by 4 bases; junction bases not matched to a gene: 3. The CDR3 DNA sequence: TGTGCCAGCAGCTTAGTTAGCGGGGGGGGTAAAAACATTCAGTACTTC. Translating it yields CASSLVSGGGKNIQYF.

This clonotype showed up just a few times. The junction differs from germline at one of its ends, possibly a read error. The chain has TRBV4-1 and TRBJ2-5, with 11 bases lining up with TRBD2. CDR3 size: 17 residues. Germline CDR1 MGHRA, CDR2 YSYEKL. In nucleotides, the CDR3 is TGCGCCAGCAACCAAGCGGCTAGCGGGGGGTATCGGGAGACCCAGTACTTC. Its protein is CASNQAASGGYRETQYF.

In its sample, this clonotype was seen many times. V usage is TRBV7-6 and J usage is TRBJ2-6; tentative D call: TRBD2 (5 bases). The germline gives CDR1 SGHVS, CDR2 FNYEAQ. The ends were cut back, 6 bases at V and 4 bases at J, with 10 bases in the middle. The CDR3 loop spans 14 amino acids. CDR3 region: CASSSGSGANVLTF. In nucleotides, the CDR3 is TGTGCCAGCAGTTCGGGATCCGGGGCCAACGTCCTGACTTTC.

This clonotype was observed at least ten times. The chain carries TRBV6-6 and TRBJ1-1; D uncertain. CDR1 and CDR2 from the germline V gene are MNHNY and SVGAGI (reference sequence). This CDR3 region has 12 residues. Trimming took 4 bases from V and 5 from J, leaving 8 bases between them. The CDR3 sequence: CASSWGSTEAFF. The CDR3 DNA follows: TGTGCCAGCAGTTGGGGTTCTACTGAAGCTTTCTTT.

This clonotype showed up many times. The chain recombines TRBV6-1 with TRBJ2-1; TRBD1 matches 9 bases. V lost 2 bases to trimming and J lost 8 bases; unmatched junction nucleotides: 7. The CDR3 loop spans 15 amino acids. Germline lookup yields CDR1 MNHNS and CDR2 SASEGT. The CDR3: CASSETTQGADEQFF. CDR3 DNA: TGTGCCAGCAGTGAAACCACACAGGGGGCCGATGAGCAGTTCTTC.